This T cell receptor beta chain was recovered during a study of cytomegalovirus exposure and HLA in healthy donors. Study-wide results and limits: Later, TCR association rates were found to vary by HLA locus, highest for DRB1 and lowest for HLA-C.

Germline lookup yields CDR1 MNHEY and CDR2 SMNVEV (reference sequence). There are 15 residues in the CDR3. Every donor was a healthy person donating bone marrow. This clone occurred once. Antigen unknown. An end of the junction does not agree with germline; a read error may underlie this. The same CDR3 also results from other DNA sequences found in this sample. This PCR relied on a set of 60 Vbeta primers and 13 Jbeta primers. Libraries were prepared by immunoSEQ multiplex PCR; TCRdb keeps only in-frame clonotypes and omits some of them. The profile covers 100,000 to 130,000 clones, with around 72% appearing a single time and about 15% taken by the ten largest.

The chain combines TRBV27 with TRBJ1-6, with 9 positions matching TRBD1. This TCR derives from a woman aged 40 to 50 in good health and CMV-seropositive. Sequenced sample: PBMCs. The CDR3 DNA reads as TGTGCCAGCAGCTTATCGGGACAGGGTGACTCACCCCTCCACTTT. Amino acid sequence: CASSLSGQGDSPLHF.